These T cell receptor beta chains were read from a single sample in a study of T cells after yellow fever vaccination. TCRdb processed the 5' RACE reads anew with MiXCR; each CDR3 protein has one entry. The data show some 260,000 distinct CDR3 sequences, with 5.2% seen just once and 2.5% to 4% held by the top ten. The sequences come from CD4+ T cells sorted from PBMCs, collected on the day of the yellow fever booster vaccination. The receptors here all came from a man in his late teens or twenties who received the YFV17D yellow fever vaccine. Each CDR3 is given with its conserved first and last residue. D genes are given only for firm matches. Clone sizes are shown as once, few, many, or a class for an expanded clone.

TRBJ1-6 | TRBV6-2/TRBV6-3 | NA | few | CASSLSGTGSPLHF | TGTGCCAGCAGTCTCTCAGGGACCGGGTCACCCCTCCACTTT
TRBJ1-5 | TRBV2 | NA | few | CASSEINQPQHF | TGTGCCAGCAGTGAAATCAACCAGCCCCAGCATTTT
TRBJ2-1 | TRBV11-3 | NA | few | CASSLSSANEQFF | TGTGCCAGCAGCTTATCTAGCGCCAATGAGCAGTTCTTC
TRBJ1-5 | TRBV7-2 | TRBD1 | many | CASSLDPGTGGRLPQHF | TGTGCCAGCAGCTTGGATCCCGGGACAGGGGGCCGCTTGCCCCAGCATTTT
TRBJ2-3 | TRBV30 | NA | few | CAWSGIREDTQYF | TGTGCCTGGAGTGGTATCAGGGAAGATACGCAGTATTTT
TRBJ2-3 | TRBV7-3 | TRBD2 | many | CASSRIGSGGSGTDTQYF | TGTGCCAGCAGCCGAATAGGGAGCGGGGGATCGGGCACAGATACGCAGTATTTT
TRBJ2-6 | TRBV10-3 | NA | few | CAISDGWSSGANVLTF | TGTGCCATCAGTGATGGGTGGAGCTCTGGGGCCAACGTCCTGACTTTC
TRBJ2-3 | TRBV7-2 | NA | many | CASSWAGYTQYF | TGTGCCAGCAGCTGGGCCGGGTATACGCAGTATTTT
TRBJ1-2 | TRBV19 | NA | few | CASSAQGGGRPYGYTF | TGTGCCAGTAGTGCTCAGGGTGGAGGTCGTCCCTATGGCTACACCTTC
TRBJ2-7 | TRBV18 | NA | many | CASSPGTGFYEQYF | TGTGCCAGCTCACCTGGTACCGGATTCTACGAGCAGTACTTC
TRBJ2-3 | TRBV12-5 | TRBD2 | few | CASEASGGDTQYF | TGTGCTAGTGAGGCTAGCGGGGGTGATACGCAGTATTTT
TRBJ2-3 | TRBV20-1 | TRBD2 | many | CSARLAGSTDTQYF | TGCAGTGCGAGACTAGCGGGGAGCACAGATACGCAGTATTTT
TRBJ1-3 | TRBV7-6 | NA | few | CASSPYPGRETSGNTIYF | TGTGCCAGCAGCCCCTATCCGGGACGTGAAACCTCTGGAAACACCATATATTTT